This TCR beta chain was identified during a study of vaccination effects on CD4 cells after COVID-19. Some clones are missing from TCRdb's copy, which holds only in-frame ones; the method was immunoSEQ multiplex PCR. The sample yields 42,000 or so clones, roughly 65% seen once. Worth noting for this clone: The antigen is undetermined.

Within the ViraFEST assay, antigen-specific CD4+ T cells underwent expansion with viral peptide pools prior to sequencing. Cultured cells yielded isolated CD4+ T cells after about ten days. It was between March and December 2020 that the person had a SARS-CoV-2 infection confirmed by PCR. Germline CDR1 reads SGHDT; CDR2 reads YYEEEE. The CDR3 contains 12 residues. Trimming pared 3 bases from V and 4 bases from J, leaving 7 bases between. The origin of this receptor is a human donor who had a prior SARS-CoV-2 infection. This material consisted of CD4+ T cells from PBMCs cultured with a peptide pool, taken before COVID-19 vaccination. The chain employs TRBV5-6 and TRBJ1-2; no definite D call. The CDR3 reads CASSSNPYGYTF. Written as DNA, the CDR3 is TGTGCCAGCAGCTCAAACCCCTATGGCTACACCTTC.